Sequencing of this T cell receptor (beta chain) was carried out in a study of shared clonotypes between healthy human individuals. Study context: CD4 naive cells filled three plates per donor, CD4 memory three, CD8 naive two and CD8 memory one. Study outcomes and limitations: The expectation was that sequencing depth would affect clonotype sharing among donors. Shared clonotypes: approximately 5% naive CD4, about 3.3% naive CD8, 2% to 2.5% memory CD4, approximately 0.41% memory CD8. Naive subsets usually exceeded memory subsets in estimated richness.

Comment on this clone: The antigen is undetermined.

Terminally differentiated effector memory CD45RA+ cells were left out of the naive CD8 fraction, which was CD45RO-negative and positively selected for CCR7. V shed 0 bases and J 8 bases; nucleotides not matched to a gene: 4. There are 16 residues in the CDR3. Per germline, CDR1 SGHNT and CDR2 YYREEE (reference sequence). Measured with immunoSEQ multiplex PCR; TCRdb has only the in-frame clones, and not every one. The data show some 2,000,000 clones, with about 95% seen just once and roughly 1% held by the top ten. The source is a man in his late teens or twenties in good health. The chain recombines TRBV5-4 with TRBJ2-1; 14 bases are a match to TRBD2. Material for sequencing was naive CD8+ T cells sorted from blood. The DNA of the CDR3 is TGTGCCAGCAGCTTGGAAGGGACTAGCGGGAGCGATGAGCAGTTCTTC. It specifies CASSLEGTSGSDEQFF.